This TCR beta chain comes out of a study of shared clonotypes between healthy human individuals. Study summary: Donor composition was a couple of women and three men, aged 18 to 49.

This CDR3 is built from 13 residues. V was trimmed by 2 bases and J by 8 bases, leaving 11 bases between them. Germline loops: CDR1 MRHNA, CDR2 SNTAGT. The assay used deep level. Generated by immunoSEQ multiplex PCR, the TCRdb table keeps only in-frame clones and is missing some. This repertoire shows around 88,000 clones, over 60% found once; its top ten account for 45% to 55%. This clone was recorded at least ten times. Among the donors, all were Caucasian adults who lived in Nashville, Tennessee. The sample taken for sequencing was memory CD8+ T cells sorted from blood. Subset specified: CD45RO+ cells pooled with CCR7-negative TemRA cells. This TCR came from a man aged 25 to 40 in good health. V usage is TRBV6-4 and J usage is TRBJ2-3; D might be TRBD1 (5 bases). CDR3 amino acids: CASSDDSQGTQYF. The CDR3 DNA sequence: TGTGCCAGCAGTGACGATTCCCAGGGTACGCAGTATTTT.